This section outlines one TCR beta chain sequence together with its context. Its antigen is unidentified. This sample stems from a study of Ad26.COV2.S vaccination and SARS-CoV-2 variants. Overall study results and limits: Vaccinees showed greater spike-specific TCR breadth than placebo recipients. Assessments of TCR breadth and depth may have underestimated the total T cell responses.

The germline V gene has CDR1 MNHEY and CDR2 SVGAGI. This CDR3 has 15 amino acids. The ends lost 4 bases at V and 6 bases at J; junction bases unmatched: 7. Profiled with immunoSEQ multiplex PCR; TCRdb holds only in-frame clones, not every one. The data hold some 350,000 clones, with under 95% observed a single time. The sequence was obtained from a human donor who had recovered from COVID-19. The sample was peripheral blood, taken after recovery from COVID-19. The genes are TRBV6-5 and TRBJ2-1; 9 bases line up with TRBD2. The DNA of the CDR3 is TGTGCCAGCAGTTTTCTGGCGGGGGGGCCCAATGAGCAGTTCTTC. Its translation: CASSFLAGGPNEQFF.